Presented here are 27 T cell receptor beta chains from one specimen sequenced in a study of blood T cell repertoires in COVID-19. Generated by immunoSEQ multiplex PCR, the TCRdb table keeps only in-frame clones and is missing some. The profile covers about 210,000 clones, with about 80% appearing a single time and 7.8% taken by the ten largest. Sequenced input: peripheral blood. These receptors were collected from a woman of 80 years or more with COVID-19, enrolled during active disease.

V is TRBV5-4 and J is TRBJ1-5, with no clear D. The V gene lost 4 bases and the J gene lost 9 bases, with 14 bases spanning the gap. Germline values: CDR1 SGHNT, CDR2 YYREEE (reference sequence). This CDR3 is built from 13 residues. CDR3 region: CASSAGPDGPQHF. The CDR3, as DNA: TGTGCCAGCAGCGCGGGCCCCGATGGGCCCCAGCATTTT.

The gene calls are TRBV19 and TRBJ2-5; 11 bases are a match to TRBD2. Trimming cost V 6 bases and J 2 bases; bases outside gene matches: 5. This CDR3 has 15 amino acids. Germline assignment: CDR1 LNHDA and CDR2 SQIVND (reference sequence). CDR3 bases: TGTGCCAGTAGGACTAGCGGGATTCAACAAGAGACCCAGTACTTC. Encoded protein: CASRTSGIQQETQYF.

The chain carries TRBV7-9 and TRBJ1-2; 11 nucleotides line up with TRBD1. In germline, CDR1 is SEHNR, CDR2 FQNEAQ (reference sequence). This CDR3 is 15 amino acids long. Unmatched junction bases numbered 5, after V lost 0 bases and J lost 8 bases. CDR3 sequence: CASSLAAGTGGGYTF. In DNA, the CDR3 is TGTGCCAGCAGCTTAGCGGCCGGGACAGGGGGAGGCTACACCTTC.

The V gene is TRBV5-1, the J gene TRBJ1-6, with 8 positions matching TRBD1. Germline loops: CDR1 SGHRS, CDR2 YFSETQ. The CDR3 is 20 residues long. The V gene end was trimmed by 3 bases and the J gene end by 0 bases; junction bases not matched to a gene: 14. CDR3 amino acids: CASSSVQGDSFGSYNSPLHF. The CDR3 nucleotides are TGCGCCAGCAGCTCAGTACAGGGGGACTCGTTCGGCTCCTATAATTCACCCCTCCACTTT.

The J gene is TRBJ2-5, the V gene TRBV18, with TRBD1 identical over 8 bases. Germline V gene sequence: CDR1 KGHSH, CDR2 LQKENI. V shed 5 bases and J 3 bases; nucleotides not matched to a gene: 8. The CDR3 spans 15 residues. The CDR3 is CASSSADRAEETQYF. For the CDR3, the DNA is TGTGCCAGCTCATCGGCGGACAGGGCGGAAGAGACCCAGTACTTC. The whole variable domain, remainder taken from reference TRBV18 and TRBJ2-5, is NAGVMQNPRHLVRRRGQEARLRCSPMKGHSHVYWYRQLPEEGLKFMVYLQKENIIDESGMPKERFSAEFPKEGPSILRIQQVVRGDSAAYFCASSSADRAEETQYFGPGTRLLVL.

This rearrangement joins TRBV3-1 (or the pseudogene TRBV3-2) to TRBJ1-6, with D possibly matching TRBD1 (5 bases). V lost 4 bases to trimming and J lost 6 bases, with 13 bases between them. The CDR3 is made up of 15 amino acids. Germline V gene sequence: CDR1 LGHDT, CDR2 YNNKEL (reference sequence). The CDR3 reads CASSPRQGRNSPLHF. In DNA form, the CDR3 reads TGTGCCAGCAGCCCCCGCCAGGGCCGTAATTCACCCCTCCACTTT.

The J gene is TRBJ1-4, the V gene TRBV5-6; a weak D match, TRBD1 (6 bases). This CDR3 comprises 16 residues. Trimming left V 0 bases short and J 3 bases short, with 12 bases between. The germline V gene has CDR1 SGHDT and CDR2 YYEEEE. The CDR3 DNA reads TGTGCCAGCAGCTTGGGACGGGGGGCGGCTAATGAAAAACTGTTTTTT. Amino acids: CASSLGRGAANEKLFF.

The V call is TRBV12-3 or TRBV12-4, the J call TRBJ1-5, with 7 bases that match TRBD1. Germline trimming cut 5 bases from V and 3 bases from J; bases unmatched to any gene: 1. This CDR3 region has 13 residues. CDR3 bases: TGTGCCAGCAGTGAGGGGGCCAATCAGCCCCAGCATTTT. Amino acids: CASSEGANQPQHF.

In its sample, this clone was seen a few times. The chain combines TRBV11-1 with TRBJ1-4; 8 nucleotides agree with TRBD1. This CDR3 comprises 13 residues. The germline V gene encodes CDR1 SGHAT and CDR2 FQDESV (reference sequence). V gave up 5 bases and J gave up 12 bases; unmatched junction bases: 8. CDR3 loop: CASSGQGGFELFF. The DNA for the CDR3 is TGTGCCAGCAGCGGACAGGGAGGCTTCGAACTGTTTTTT.

This chain joins TRBV18 and TRBJ2-7; D is uncertain. CDR1 KGHSH and CDR2 LQKENI come from the germline V gene. The CDR3 runs to 13 residues. The V gene lost 0 bases and the J gene lost 5 bases, with 8 bases spanning the gap. The CDR3 loop is CASSPPSYDEQYF. DNA for the CDR3: TGTGCCAGCTCACCACCTAGCTACGACGAGCAGTACTTC.

The V gene is TRBV6-5, the J gene TRBJ1-2, with 7 nucleotides matching TRBD1. This CDR3 comprises 15 residues. Trimming took 4 bases from V and 5 from J; bases not matched to a gene: 10. Germline CDR1 is MNHEY and CDR2 is SVGAGI. CDR3 loop: CASSFDRESGYGYTF. CDR3 bases: TGTGCCAGCAGTTTCGACAGGGAATCGGGATATGGCTACACCTTC.

This chain joins TRBV18 and TRBJ2-1, with 8 nucleotides matching TRBD2. The V gene's germline CDR1 is KGHSH and CDR2 LQKENI. There are 17 residues in the CDR3. The V segment lost 2 bases and the J segment 2 bases; nucleotides outside the gene matches: 8. The CDR3: CASSPGTGTRPYNEQFF. The CDR3, as DNA: TGTGCCAGCTCACCAGGAACCGGGACTAGACCCTACAATGAGCAGTTCTTC.

V is TRBV5-1 and J is TRBJ2-4; 8 bases align to TRBD1. The germline CDR1 and CDR2 sequences are SGHRS and YFSETQ. J was trimmed by 3 bases and V by 2 bases; bases with no gene match: 13. CDR3 size: 18 residues. This chain's CDR3 is CASSFDIGTGTIKNIQYF. CDR3 sequence (DNA): TGCGCCAGCAGCTTCGATATAGGGACAGGAACTATCAAAAACATTCAGTACTTC.

The rearrangement joins TRBV5-1 to TRBJ1-2; possible D gene TRBD1, 6 bases. This CDR3 comprises 13 residues. The germline V gene has CDR1 SGHRS and CDR2 YFSETQ. Trimming took off 3 bases at V and 4 bases at J, with 10 bases between the two ends. The CDR3 DNA is TGCGCCAGCAGCTCGGACAGAGCCTATGGCTACACCTTC. The encoded protein is CASSSDRAYGYTF.

This clone was observed a handful of times. The chain couples TRBV3-1 (or the pseudogene TRBV3-2) to TRBJ2-5; TRBD2 matches at 9 bases. Germline V CDR1 and CDR2: LGHDT, YNNKEL (reference sequence). This CDR3 comprises 13 residues. V shed 6 bases, J shed 5 bases, and the junction held 4 bases outside the gene matches. CDR3 loop: CASSQAGGETQYF. The CDR3 DNA sequence: TGTGCCAGCAGTCAGGCGGGGGGGGAGACCCAGTACTTC.

V is TRBV5-4 and J is TRBJ2-5, with TRBD2 matching over 14 bases. The CDR3 extends over 17 amino acids. Germline CDR1 reads SGHNT; CDR2 reads YYREEE (reference sequence). V lost 4 bases and J lost 5; bases outside the gene matches: 10. The CDR3 nucleotides read TGTGCCAGCAGCCCACCGGGACTAGCGGGAGTAGGGGAGACCCAGTACTTC. As protein: CASSPPGLAGVGETQYF.

In its sample, this clone was seen once. This sequence joins TRBV6-2 or TRBV6-3 and TRBJ1-5; D might be TRBD1 (6 bases). V was cut by 4 bases and J by 4 bases, with 8 bases left in between. The germline V gene has CDR1 MNHEY and CDR2 SVGEGT. The CDR3 has 13 residues. The CDR3: CASSSQGNQPQHF. The DNA for the CDR3 is TGTGCCAGCAGTTCGCAGGGGAATCAGCCCCAGCATTTT.

This chain joins TRBV12-3 or TRBV12-4 and TRBJ2-7; the D gene is possibly TRBD1 (6 bases). The V and J ends lost 8 bases and 7 bases respectively, with 18 bases between them. This CDR3 has 13 amino acids. CDR3 coding DNA: TGTGCCAGCGCACCACAGGGCATAGGGGAGCAGTACTTC. This gives the protein CASAPQGIGEQYF.

This clone was seen a few times. The chain links TRBV7-3 to TRBJ2-2; 10 bases are a match to TRBD1. This CDR3 contains 16 residues. The junction had 8 bases not matched to a gene; V was cut back by 5 bases and J by 5 bases. Germline V gives CDR1 SGHTA, CDR2 FQGTGA. The DNA of the CDR3 is TGTGCCAGCAGCCCCGTTCGGACAGGGGGAACCGGGGAGCTGTTTTTT. Translating gives CASSPVRTGGTGELFF. Supplemented by reference TRBV7-3 and TRBJ2-2, the full variable domain reads GAGVSQTPSNKVTEKGKYVELRCDPISGHTALYWYRQSLGQGPEFLIYFQGTGAADDSGLPNDRFFAVRPEGSVSTLKIQRTERGDSAVYLCASSPVRTGGTGELFFGEGSRLTVL.

J is TRBJ2-5 and V is TRBV7-9, with D possibly matching TRBD2 (6 bases). Germline lookup yields CDR1 SEHNR and CDR2 FQNEAQ (reference sequence). CDR3 size: 15 residues. The V end was cut by 5 bases, the J end by 1 base, with 14 bases between. The DNA for the CDR3 is TGTGCCAGCAGCCCTGCTAGGGAGGCCCAAGAGACCCAGTACTTC. Translating it yields CASSPAREAQETQYF.

The V gene is TRBV7-7, the J gene TRBJ2-7; weak D call: TRBD1 (5 bases). This CDR3 is 13 amino acids long. Per germline, CDR1 SSHAT and CDR2 FNYEAQ (reference sequence). The CDR3: CASSTLGADEQYF. The CDR3 DNA follows: TGTGCTAGCTCTACCCTAGGGGCCGACGAGCAGTACTTC. The variable domain in full, completed from reference TRBV7-7 and TRBJ2-7, reads GAGVSQSPRYKVTKRGQDVTLRCDPISSHATLYWYQQALGQGPEFLTYFNYEAQPDKSGLPSDRFSAERPEGSISTLTIQRTEQRDSAMYRCASSTLGADEQYFGPGTRLTVT.

This rearrangement joins TRBV5-1 to TRBJ2-2, with D possibly matching TRBD1 (5 bases). Trimming removed 0 bases from V and 1 base from J, with 10 bases in between. CDR3 size: 16 residues. Per the germline V gene, CDR1 is SGHRS and CDR2 is YFSETQ. The CDR3 DNA is TGCGCCAGCAGCTTGGCCGGCAGGGTGAACACCGGGGAGCTGTTTTTT. Its translation is CASSLAGRVNTGELFF.

This chain connects TRBV5-1 to TRBJ2-1; D is perhaps TRBD1 (6 bases). Looked up from germline, CDR1 is SGHRS and CDR2 is YFSETQ. V shed 3 bases and J shed 10 bases, with 14 bases lying between them. This CDR3 spans 13 amino acids. CDR3 residues: CASSWNPQGEQFF. Written as DNA, the CDR3 is TGCGCCAGCAGCTGGAACCCCCAGGGGGAGCAGTTCTTC.

This chain links TRBV10-3 with TRBJ1-5; D gene unclear. Germline assignment: CDR1 ENHRY and CDR2 SYGVKD. CDR3 size: 13 residues. The ends were cut back, 2 bases at V and 6 bases at J, with 8 bases in the middle. The CDR3 DNA reads as TGTGCCATCAGTGAGGGTGCGGGTCAGCCCCAGCATTTT. Its protein product is CAISEGAGQPQHF.

The rearrangement links TRBV6-1 to TRBJ1-2; perhaps TRBD1 as D (6 bases). Germline CDR1 reads MNHNS; CDR2 reads SASEGT. This CDR3 comprises 15 residues. V was cut by 0 bases and J by 8 bases, with 16 bases left in between. In nucleotides, the CDR3 is TGTGCCAGCAGTGAAGCATCGTCAGGGGTCGGAGGCTACACCTTC. Amino acid sequence: CASSEASSGVGGYTF.

The gene calls are TRBV4-1 and TRBJ1-5, with 7 positions matching TRBD1. The CDR3 loop spans 16 amino acids. J was trimmed by 4 bases and V by 3 bases; bases with no gene match: 9. CDR1 is MGHRA and CDR2 is YSYEKL in the germline V gene. The CDR3 DNA reads as TGCGCCAGCAGCCAGAACCCCTCAGGGGGTAATCAGCCCCAGCATTTT. It specifies CASSQNPSGGNQPQHF.

This chain uses TRBV6-6 with TRBJ1-2; 11 positions match TRBD1. The CDR3 is 16 amino acids. Germline lookup yields CDR1 MNHNY and CDR2 SVGAGI (reference sequence). With V trimmed by 2 bases and J by 4 bases, 6 bases remained unmatched. In nucleotides, the CDR3 is TGTGCCAGCAGTTACCAGGACAGGGGGCCTGGCTATGGCTACACCTTC. Its protein product is CASSYQDRGPGYGYTF.